The 21 T cell receptor beta chains reported below all come from one sample, sequenced in a study of blood T cells in healthy people across ages. Using a J-beta primer mix together with a sample-barcoded 5' primer, a second PCR was run for roughly 7 to 11 cycles. TCRdb recomputed calls from the 5' RACE reads with MiXCR, one row per CDR3 protein. The sample has some 1.5 million distinct CDR3 sequences, 28% seen once. What was sequenced was blood. These receptors originate from a woman aged 25 to 39 in good health.

This clonotype was seen a handful of times. This chain uses TRBV2 with TRBJ2-6; the D gene is possibly TRBD2 (5 bases). Trimming took 5 bases from V and 3 from J, leaving 20 bases between them. Per the germline V gene, CDR1 is SNHLY and CDR2 is FYNNEI. CDR3 length: 18 residues. The CDR3 region has the DNA TGTGCCAGCAGTCCAAGTAGAGGGATGTCTGGTGGGGCCAACGTCCTGACTTTC. It translates to CASSPSRGMSGGANVLTF.

This clonotype was counted between two and nine times. The chain has TRBV4-3 and TRBJ2-5; 7 nucleotides line up with TRBD2. V was clipped by 1 base and J by 3 bases; unmatched bases: 17. The CDR3 is 19 residues long. CDR1 and CDR2 from the germline V gene are LGHNA and YSLEER. For the CDR3, the DNA is TGCGCCAGCAGCCAAGGAGCGATGGGACTAAGCGGGACTGAAGAGACCCAGTACTTC. Amino acids: CASSQGAMGLSGTEETQYF.

This clonotype has just a few counts. The chain is built from TRBV20-1 and TRBJ2-7, with a weak D call TRBD2 (5 bases). CDR3 length equals 12 residues. Germline CDR1 and CDR2: DFQATT and SNEGSKA (reference sequence). The V and J ends lost 3 bases and 5 bases respectively, with 11 bases between them. CDR3 loop: CSASAGDNEQYF. CDR3 DNA: TGCAGTGCTAGCGCGGGTGACAACGAGCAGTACTTC.

This clonotype showed up just a few times. The chain uses TRBV12-3 or TRBV12-4 and TRBJ2-2, with 7 bases matching TRBD1. This CDR3 spans 17 amino acids. The trim removed 3 bases at V and 0 bases at J, leaving 7 bases unmatched. The CDR3 DNA is TGTGCCAGCAGTTTCCCCGGGACAGCCACGAACACCGGGGAGCTGTTTTTT. It specifies CASSFPGTATNTGELFF.

This clonotype was observed a handful of times. The chain combines TRBV9 with TRBJ2-5; D gene uncertain. V was pared by 1 base and J by 5 bases, with 9 bases between. The CDR3 extends over 13 amino acids. Germline values: CDR1 SGDLS, CDR2 YYNGEE. The CDR3 region has the DNA TGTGCCAGCAGCGTAATCCCCGCGGAGACCCAGTACTTC. Protein: CASSVIPAETQYF.

Many counts were recorded for this clonotype. V is TRBV12-3 or TRBV12-4 and J is TRBJ2-1; either TRBD1 or TRBD2 may fit D (6 bases each). Trimming took 3 bases from V and 6 from J, leaving 9 bases between them. The CDR3 has 13 amino acids. The CDR3 DNA follows: TGTGCCAGCAGTTTTGGGGGGCTCAATGAGCAGTTCTTC. Encoded protein: CASSFGGLNEQFF.

This clonotype was detected only a few times. The junction departs from germline at one end; a sequencing error may be responsible. V usage is TRBV6-6 and J usage is TRBJ1-2; D uncertain. This CDR3 contains 14 residues. Germline lookup yields CDR1 MNHNY and CDR2 SVGAGI (reference sequence). CDR3 sequence: CASNYEGTSGGYTF. The CDR3 DNA reads as TGTGCCAGCAATTACGAGGGCACTTCCGGAGGCTACACCTTC.

In this sample, this clonotype turned up a few times. The CDR3 bases are TGTGCCAGCAGTTCCGCGTTGTTAGGCGGATCCAGATATACGCAGTATTTT. Translating it yields CASSSALLGGSRYTQYF. The chain recombines TRBV27 with TRBJ2-3; D remains unclear. Germline loops: CDR1 MNHEY, CDR2 SMNVEV (reference sequence). The CDR3 is made up of 17 amino acids. V was trimmed by 4 bases and J by 7 bases, leaving 24 bases between them.

J is TRBJ2-1 and V is TRBV6-2 or TRBV6-3, with TRBD1 identical over 7 bases. The trim removed 0 bases at V and 6 bases at J, leaving 2 bases unmatched. The V gene's germline CDR1 is MNHEY and CDR2 SVGEGT. The CDR3 runs 14 residues. CDR3 nucleotide sequence: TGTGCCAGCAGTTACTCGAGGGACAGCAATGAGCAGTTCTTC. Its translation is CASSYSRDSNEQFF.

The chain recombines TRBV12-3 or TRBV12-4 with TRBJ1-6, with D possibly matching TRBD1 (5 bases). V was cut by 6 bases and J by 8 bases, with 14 bases left in between. The CDR3 spans 14 residues. The CDR3 reads CASRQVARDSPLHF. CDR3 nucleotide sequence: TGTGCCAGCAGACAGGTCGCTCGGGATTCACCCCTCCACTTT.

This clonotype was found a few times. The gene calls are TRBV9 and TRBJ1-2; D perhaps matches TRBD1 (5 bases). Trimming took 0 bases from V and 7 from J, leaving 10 bases between them. Germline CDR1 SGDLS, CDR2 YYNGEE. The CDR3 is made up of 13 amino acids. CDR3 nucleotide sequence: TGTGCCAGCAGCGTAGGCAGGGACGGTGGCTACACCTTC. Translating it yields CASSVGRDGGYTF. Looking up the rest from reference TRBV9 and TRBJ1-2 gives the full variable domain: DSGVTQTPKHLITATGQRVTLRCSPRSGDLSVYWYQQSLDQGLQFLIQYYNGEERAKGNILERFSAQQFPDLHSELNLSSLELGDSALYFCASSVGRDGGYTFGSGTRLTVV.

A remark on this clonotype: A read error may produce the germline difference seen at one junction end. The V call is TRBV20-1, the J call TRBJ2-7; D is perhaps TRBD2 (5 bases). The CDR3 has 15 amino acids. CDR1 is DFQATT, CDR2 SNEGSKA, per germline (reference sequence). The CDR3 bases are TGCAGTGCCAGAGGGCCGGGGATCAGGTCCTACGAGCAGTACTTC. Its protein is CSARGPGIRSYEQYF.

The V gene is TRBV7-6, the J gene TRBJ2-1, with 9 bases that match TRBD2. With 8 bases clipped from V and 5 bases from J, the junction kept 4 bases outside the gene matches. Germline CDR1 SGHVS, CDR2 FNYEAQ. The CDR3 covers 13 residues. The CDR3 spells CASGGGGNNEQFF. CDR3 DNA sequence: TGTGCCAGCGGCGGGGGGGGAAACAATGAGCAGTTCTTC.

The chain joins TRBV7-9 to TRBJ2-7; no clear D gene. The tail of the sequence fits TRBJ2-5 better, so the J call may be wrong. The CDR3 totals 13 residues. CDR1 and CDR2 from the germline V gene are SEHNR and FQNEAQ (reference sequence). The CDR3 DNA follows: TGTGCCAGCAGCTTACCGGTTTCAGAGACCCAGTACTTC. It yields the protein CASSLPVSETQYF.

This clonotype appeared many times. This rearrangement joins TRBV12-3 or TRBV12-4 to TRBJ1-1; maybe TRBD1 (6 bases). Trimming took off 2 bases at V and 1 base at J, with 11 bases between the two ends. This CDR3 contains 15 residues. This CDR3 is CASSLRGRGNTEAFF. CDR3 DNA: TGTGCCAGCAGTTTACGCGGCAGGGGGAACACTGAAGCTTTCTTT.

The chain recombines TRBV4-1 with TRBJ2-2; TRBD1 aligns across 7 bases. The CDR3 has 16 residues. Germline V lookup: CDR1 MGHRA, CDR2 YSYEKL. Trimming at V came to 3 bases and at J to 7 bases, leaving 11 bases not matched to a gene. CDR3 DNA sequence: TGCGCCAGCAGCCAGCCGGGACAGAAAACAGTCGGGGAGCTGTTTTTT. Protein product: CASSQPGQKTVGELFF.

The V gene is TRBV7-2, the J gene TRBJ2-7, with a possible D match to TRBD2 (6 bases). The V and J ends lost 5 bases and 0 bases respectively, with 14 bases between them. Germline V gives CDR1 SGHTA, CDR2 FQGNSA. This CDR3 spans 15 amino acids. As DNA, the CDR3 is TGTGCCAGCAGCCGGACTACTCTCGCCTCCTACGAGCAGTACTTC. Amino acids: CASSRTTLASYEQYF. The full variable domain, rest sourced from reference TRBV7-2 and TRBJ2-7, is GAGVSQSPSNKVTEKGKDVELRCDPISGHTALYWYRQSLGQGLEFLIYFQGNSAPDKSGLPSDRFSAERTGGSVSTLTIQRTQQEDSAVYLCASSRTTLASYEQYFGPGTRLTVT.

The V call is TRBV4-1, the J call TRBJ2-6; 7 nucleotides agree with TRBD2. Trimming at V came to 2 bases and at J to 1 base, leaving 8 bases not matched to a gene. CDR1 is MGHRA and CDR2 is YSYEKL in the germline V gene. This CDR3 is built from 18 residues. The CDR3: CASSQWLAGVSGANVLTF. The CDR3 DNA reads TGCGCCAGCAGCCAATGGCTTGCGGGAGTATCTGGGGCCAACGTCCTGACTTTC.

Many counts were recorded for this clonotype. The chain couples TRBV15 to TRBJ2-7; D remains unclear. There are 13 residues in the CDR3. The V and J ends lost 4 bases and 0 bases respectively, with 7 bases between them. Germline-derived CDR1 and CDR2 are LNHNV and YYDKDF (reference sequence). The CDR3 coding sequence is TGTGCCACCAGCAAGCACCACTCCTACGAGCAGTACTTC. Translation: CATSKHHSYEQYF.

The chain combines TRBV12-3 or TRBV12-4 with TRBJ2-1, with TRBD1 matching 7 bases. The V and J ends lost 6 bases and 1 base, in that order; junction bases with no gene match: 6. This CDR3 is built from 15 residues. This CDR3 is CASSHRGPSYNEQFF. The DNA for the CDR3 is TGTGCCAGCAGCCACAGGGGCCCGTCCTACAATGAGCAGTTCTTC.

As to this clonotype: A much larger clonotype is one base distant, so this may be a read error. The V gene is TRBV19, the J gene TRBJ2-7; perhaps TRBD1 as D (6 bases). Germline CDR1 LNHDA, CDR2 SQIVND (reference sequence). The length of the CDR3 is 13 residues. CDR3 in DNA: TGTGCCGGTAGCAGAGACAGGCCCTACGAGCAGTACTTC. This codes for CAGSRDRPYEQYF.